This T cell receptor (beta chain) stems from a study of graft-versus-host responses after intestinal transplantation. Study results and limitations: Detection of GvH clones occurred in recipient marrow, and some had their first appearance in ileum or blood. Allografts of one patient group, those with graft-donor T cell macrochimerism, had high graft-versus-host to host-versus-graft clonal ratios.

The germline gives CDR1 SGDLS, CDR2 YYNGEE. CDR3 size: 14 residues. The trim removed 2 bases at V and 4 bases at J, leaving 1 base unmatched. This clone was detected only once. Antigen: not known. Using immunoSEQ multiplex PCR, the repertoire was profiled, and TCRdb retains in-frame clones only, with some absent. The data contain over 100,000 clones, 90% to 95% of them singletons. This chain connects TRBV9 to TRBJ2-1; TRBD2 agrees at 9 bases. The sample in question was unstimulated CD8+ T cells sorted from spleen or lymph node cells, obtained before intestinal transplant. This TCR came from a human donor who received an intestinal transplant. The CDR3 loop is CASSVGLAYNEQFF. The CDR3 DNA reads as TGTGCCAGCAGCGTCGGACTAGCGTACAATGAGCAGTTCTTC.